Below, 17 T cell receptor beta chains from the same sample are listed, as sequenced in a study of radiotherapy plus CTLA-4 blockade in lung cancer (dated by TCRdb to between 2017 and 2018). The library was made by the immunoSEQ multiplex PCR assay. TCRdb took this table from immuneACCESS and kept in-frame rearrangements with V and J called. Such tables lack part of the clones; where checked against another copy, unresolved V genes explain under half of the gap, and the rest is unexplained. Recorded for this sample are 100,000 to 150,000 clones; around 90% of them occurred a single time. The ten top clones hold 6.9% of the sample. The specimen was peripheral blood, collected from a patient treated with radiotherapy plus ipilimumab. The receptors originated from a human donor with non-small cell lung cancer that progressed on radiotherapy plus ipilimumab.

The CDR3 loop is CAWSGGSSGANVLTF. As DNA, the CDR3 is TGTGCCTGGAGTGGGGGAAGCTCTGGGGCCAACGTCCTGACTTTC. V and J are TRBV30 and TRBJ2-6; D is ambiguous. Germline CDR1 reads GTSNPN; CDR2 reads SVGIG (reference sequence). This CDR3 is built from 15 residues. Trimming took off 1 base at V and 0 bases at J, with 7 bases between the two ends.

Of note for this clone: Compared with germline, one end of the junction differs, possibly owing to a read error. The rearrangement joins TRBV6-5 to TRBJ2-7; 7 nucleotides line up with TRBD1. The CDR3 totals 12 residues. The germline gives CDR1 MNHEY, CDR2 SVGAGI. For the CDR3, the DNA is TGTGCCAGCAGCCGGGACAGAGACAGGAAGCACTTC. Protein product: CASSRDRDRKHF.

CDR3 protein: CASSPRTGVDTQYF. DNA of the CDR3: TGCGCCAGCAGCCCACGAACAGGGGTAGATACGCAGTATTTT. The chain has TRBV5-1 and TRBJ2-3; TRBD1 agrees at 7 bases. This CDR3 contains 14 residues. Germline V lookup: CDR1 SGHRS, CDR2 YFSETQ. Trimming at V came to 4 bases and at J to 5 bases, leaving 7 bases not matched to a gene.

The V and J genes are TRBV30 and TRBJ1-5; D not resolved. V lost 2 bases to trimming and J lost 3 bases, with 14 bases between them. Germline V gene sequence: CDR1 GTSNPN, CDR2 SVGIG (reference sequence). This CDR3 has 15 amino acids. In DNA form, the CDR3 reads TGTGCCTGGAGTCTGGGAGGGAACTACAATCAGCCCCAGCATTTT. Amino acids: CAWSLGGNYNQPQHF.

V gene TRBV29-1 combines with J gene TRBJ1-2; D not resolved. This CDR3 has 13 amino acids. Per the germline V gene, CDR1 is SQVTM and CDR2 is ANQGSEA. Trimming removed 0 bases from V and 3 bases from J, with 8 bases in between. The CDR3 sequence: CSVEEERHYGYTF. The CDR3 DNA sequence: TGCAGCGTTGAAGAGGAGCGGCACTATGGCTACACCTTC. Filled out from reference TRBV29-1 and TRBJ1-2, the complete variable domain reads SAVISQKPSRDICQRGTSLTIQCQVDSQVTMMFWYRQQPGQSLTLIATANQGSEATYESGFVIDKFPISRPNLTFSTLTVSNMSPEDSSIYLCSVEEERHYGYTFGSGTRLTVV.

The genes are TRBV30 and TRBJ1-1; D perhaps matches TRBD1 (6 bases). V lost 4 bases and J lost 6, with 15 bases in between. CDR3 length equals 13 residues. Germline V gene data show CDR1 as GTSNPN and CDR2 as SVGIG (reference sequence). Here the CDR3 DNA reads TGTGCCTGGACCGGAGGACAGTACGCTGAAGCTTTCTTT. Its protein product is CAWTGGQYAEAFF. The full variable domain, with the rest looked up from reference TRBV30 and TRBJ1-1, is SQTIHQWPATLVQPVGSPLSLECTVEGTSNPNLYWYRQAAGRGLQLLFYSVGIGQISSEVPQNLSASRPQDRQFILSSKKLLLSDSGFYLCAWTGGQYAEAFFGQGTRLTVV.

The chain joins TRBV2 to TRBJ1-2; TRBD1 is a possible D gene (6 bases). CDR3 size: 14 residues. V shed 6 bases and J shed 4 bases, with 15 bases lying between them. Germline CDR1 is SNHLY and CDR2 is FYNNEI. The CDR3 DNA reads as TGTGCCAGCAGCCCAGGGGTTGGAGGCTATGGCTACACCTTC. It encodes CASSPGVGGYGYTF.

V is TRBV30 and J is TRBJ1-5; D unclear. The ends were cut back, 0 bases at V and 0 bases at J, with 12 bases in the middle. This CDR3 is 16 amino acids long. Germline V gene lookup returns CDR1 GTSNPN and CDR2 SVGIG (reference sequence). The CDR3 DNA follows: TGTGCCTGGAGTGTACCCCTCAAACATAGCAATCAGCCCCAGCATTTT. Its translation is CAWSVPLKHSNQPQHF.

The chain combines TRBV7-9 with TRBJ2-1; 10 bases line up with TRBD2. J was trimmed by 9 bases and V by 5 bases; bases with no gene match: 16. The germline gives CDR1 SEHNR, CDR2 FQNEAQ (reference sequence). The CDR3 totals 17 residues. The CDR3 reads CASSPQGAGGPPPEQFF. The CDR3 bases are TGTGCCAGCAGCCCCCAGGGAGCGGGAGGGCCCCCCCCTGAGCAGTTCTTC.

The rearrangement links TRBV27 to TRBJ1-1; no reliable D call. The ends were cut back, 2 bases at V and 1 base at J, with 8 bases in the middle. Germline CDR1 MNHEY, CDR2 SMNVEV (reference sequence). The CDR3 has 14 amino acids. CDR3 coding DNA: TGTGCCAGCAGTTTAGGTCTGGAGAACACTGAAGCTTTCTTT. Translation: CASSLGLENTEAFF.

The rearrangement uses TRBV18 and TRBJ2-1, with a possible D match to TRBD2 (6 bases). V gave up 3 bases and J gave up 0 bases, with 18 bases separating them. The CDR3 is 18 residues long. Germline CDR1 reads KGHSH; CDR2 reads LQKENI. The CDR3, as DNA: TGTGCCAGCTCACCTTCGTCGGGTTTGGGGGGCTCCTACAATGAGCAGTTCTTC. Translation: CASSPSSGLGGSYNEQFF.

V gene TRBV2 combines with J gene TRBJ2-1, with TRBD1 matching over 8 bases. J was trimmed by 5 bases and V by 6 bases; bases with no gene match: 18. CDR1 is SNHLY and CDR2 is FYNNEI in the germline V gene. The CDR3 is made up of 18 amino acids. CDR3 region: CASRRTGGFPFPNNEQFF. The CDR3 DNA follows: TGTGCCAGCAGGAGAACAGGGGGTTTCCCTTTCCCTAACAATGAGCAGTTCTTC.

DNA of the CDR3: TGTGCCAGCAGTGTGGGAACTGGAGAAGCTTTCTTT. It yields the protein CASSVGTGEAFF. This sequence joins TRBV6-1 and TRBJ1-1; D remains ambiguous. The germline CDR1 and CDR2 sequences are MNHNS and SASEGT. This CDR3 has 12 amino acids. Trimming stripped 4 bases from V and 8 bases from J, with 11 bases between.

The chain employs TRBV7-9 and TRBJ2-1; 10 bases fit TRBD2. The length of the CDR3 is 15 residues. V trimming: 5 bases; J trimming: 9 bases; junction bases outside the gene matches: 10. Germline values: CDR1 SEHNR, CDR2 FQNEAQ (reference sequence). DNA for the CDR3: TGTGCCAGCAGCCTCTCAGCGGGAGGGCCCAGTGAGCAGTTCTTC. Residues: CASSLSAGGPSEQFF.

Notes on this clone: The junction shows a germline mismatch at one end, possibly a read error. The CDR3 bases are TGTGCTAGCAGCCCTACGGTTGGCGGGGAGCTGTTTTTT. This gives the protein CASSPTVGGELFF. The chain is built from TRBV7-7 and TRBJ2-2; D gene unclear. The CDR3 is 13 residues long. Germline loops: CDR1 SSHAT, CDR2 FNYEAQ (reference sequence).

The chain links TRBV6-5 to TRBJ2-5; 7 positions match TRBD2. The CDR3 is made up of 13 amino acids. Germline loops: CDR1 MNHEY, CDR2 SVGAGI. V trimming: 6 bases; J trimming: 4 bases; junction bases outside the gene matches: 5. This CDR3 reads CASRVAGAETQYF. CDR3 sequence (DNA): TGTGCCAGCAGAGTAGCGGGTGCAGAGACCCAGTACTTC.

J is TRBJ2-7 and V is TRBV30; D is possibly TRBD1 (6 bases). Between the trimmed V and J ends, which lost 5 bases and 3 bases, there was a span of 11 bases. This CDR3 has 12 residues. CDR1 is GTSNPN and CDR2 is SVGIG in the germline V gene (reference sequence). CDR3 bases: TGTGCCTGGTTGACAGGTGGCTACGAGCAGTACTTC. Translated: CAWLTGGYEQYF.